This TCR beta chain originates from a study of graft-versus-host responses after intestinal transplantation. Study context: Following induction with anti-thymocyte globulin, all recipients were given tacrolimus and steroids for about three years.

Only in-frame clones appear in the TCRdb table, and some are missing; sequencing was by immunoSEQ multiplex PCR. The data contain some 76,000 clones, around 90% of them singletons. Details on this clone: The antigen is not known.

V was cut by 5 bases and J by 0 bases, with 10 bases left in between. The germline V gene has CDR1 SGHAT and CDR2 FQNNGV. This CDR3 spans 15 amino acids. The source was unstimulated CD8+ T cells sorted from spleen or lymph node cells, collected before transplant. This clonotype was obtained from a human donor who was the organ donor for an intestinal transplant. The chain recombines TRBV11-2 with TRBJ2-2, with D uncertain. In nucleotides, the CDR3 is TGTGCCAGCAGCCTAAGCCGGGCGAACACCGGGGAGCTGTTTTTT. This gives the protein CASSLSRANTGELFF.